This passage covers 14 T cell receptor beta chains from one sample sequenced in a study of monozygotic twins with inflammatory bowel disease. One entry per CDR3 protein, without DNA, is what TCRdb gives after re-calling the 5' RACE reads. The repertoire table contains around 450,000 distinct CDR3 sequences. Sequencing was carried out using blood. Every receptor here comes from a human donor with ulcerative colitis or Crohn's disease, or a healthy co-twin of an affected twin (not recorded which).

The CDR3 protein is CASSLGGRANEQFF. The V and J genes are TRBV7-9 and TRBJ2-1; the TCRdb call, TRBD2, lacks DNA for checking. Germline CDR1 SEHNR, CDR2 FQNEAQ (reference sequence). This CDR3 is built from 14 residues.

The CDR3 loop reads CASSFSLKQGSGELFF. The rearrangement links TRBV5-1 to TRBJ2-2; the D call from TCRdb, TRBD1, cannot be confirmed without DNA. Germline V gene lookup returns CDR1 SGHRS and CDR2 YFSETQ. The CDR3 sequence is 16 residues long.

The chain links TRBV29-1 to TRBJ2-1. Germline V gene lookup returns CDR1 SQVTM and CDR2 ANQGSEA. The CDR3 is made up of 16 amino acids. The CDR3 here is CSVEDPESVTYNEQFF.

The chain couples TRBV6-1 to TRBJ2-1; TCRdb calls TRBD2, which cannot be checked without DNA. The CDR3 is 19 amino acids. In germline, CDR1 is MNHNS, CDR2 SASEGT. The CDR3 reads CASSQGLAGVPVLRNEQFF.

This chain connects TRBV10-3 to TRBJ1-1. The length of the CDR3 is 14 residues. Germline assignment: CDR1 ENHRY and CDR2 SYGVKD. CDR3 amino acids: CAISEANKNTEAFF.

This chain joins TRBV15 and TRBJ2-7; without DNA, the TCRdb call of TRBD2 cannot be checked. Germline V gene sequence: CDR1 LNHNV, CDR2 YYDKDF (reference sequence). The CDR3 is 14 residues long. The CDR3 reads CATSLQREGYEQYF.

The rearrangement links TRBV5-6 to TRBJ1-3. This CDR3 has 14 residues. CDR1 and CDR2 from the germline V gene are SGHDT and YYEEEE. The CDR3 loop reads CASSFLNSGNTIYF.

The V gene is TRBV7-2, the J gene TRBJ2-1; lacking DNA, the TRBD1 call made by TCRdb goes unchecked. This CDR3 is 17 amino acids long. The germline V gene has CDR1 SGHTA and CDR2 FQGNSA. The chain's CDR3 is CASSLARQGNSYNEQFF.

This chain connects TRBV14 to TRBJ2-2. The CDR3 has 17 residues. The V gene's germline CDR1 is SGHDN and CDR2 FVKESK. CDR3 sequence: CASSPSLGAGHTGELFF.

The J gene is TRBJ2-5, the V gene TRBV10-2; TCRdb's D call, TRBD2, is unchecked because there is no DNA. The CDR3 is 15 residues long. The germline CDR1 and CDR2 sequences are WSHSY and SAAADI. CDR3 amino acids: CASRSSGSLLETQYF.

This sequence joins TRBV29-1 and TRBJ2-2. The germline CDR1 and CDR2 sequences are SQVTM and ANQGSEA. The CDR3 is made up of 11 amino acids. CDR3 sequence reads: CSVRETGELFF.

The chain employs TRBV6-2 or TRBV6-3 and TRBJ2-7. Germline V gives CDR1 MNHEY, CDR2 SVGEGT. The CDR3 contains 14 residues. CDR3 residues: CASSPQSNSYEQYF.

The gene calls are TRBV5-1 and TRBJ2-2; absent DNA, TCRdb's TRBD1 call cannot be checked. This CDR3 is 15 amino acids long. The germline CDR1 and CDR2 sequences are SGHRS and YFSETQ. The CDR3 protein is CASSSLAGMAGELFF.

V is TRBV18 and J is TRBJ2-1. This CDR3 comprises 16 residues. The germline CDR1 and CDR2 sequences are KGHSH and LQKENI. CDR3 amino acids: CASSPGLSDYYNEQFF.